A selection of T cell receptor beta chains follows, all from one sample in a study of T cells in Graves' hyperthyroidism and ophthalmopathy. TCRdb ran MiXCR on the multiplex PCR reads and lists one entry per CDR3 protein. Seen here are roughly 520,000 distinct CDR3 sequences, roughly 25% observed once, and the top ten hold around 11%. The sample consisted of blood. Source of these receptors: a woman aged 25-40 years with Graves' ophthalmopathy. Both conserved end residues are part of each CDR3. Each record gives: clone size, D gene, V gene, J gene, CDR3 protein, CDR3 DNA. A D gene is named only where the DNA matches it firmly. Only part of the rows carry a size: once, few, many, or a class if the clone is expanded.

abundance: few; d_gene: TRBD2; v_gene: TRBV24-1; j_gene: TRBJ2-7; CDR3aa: CASPTRGASYEQYF; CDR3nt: TGTGCCAGCCCTACGCGGGGGGCCTCCTACGAGCAGTACTTC
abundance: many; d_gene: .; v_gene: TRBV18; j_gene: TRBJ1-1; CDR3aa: CASSPQRPMNTEAFF; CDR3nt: TGTGCCAGCTCACCACAGAGGCCGATGAACACTGAAGCTTTCTTT
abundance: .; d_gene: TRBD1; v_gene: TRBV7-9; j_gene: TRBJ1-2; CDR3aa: CASSLLGQAGGYTF; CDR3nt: TGTGCCAGCAGCCTCCTGGGACAGGCAGGTGGCTACACCTTC
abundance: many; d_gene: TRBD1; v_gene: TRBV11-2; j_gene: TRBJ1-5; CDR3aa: CASSRTDRGGVNQPQHF; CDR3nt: TGTGCCAGCAGCCGAACAGACAGGGGGGGTGTTAATCAGCCCCAGCATTTT
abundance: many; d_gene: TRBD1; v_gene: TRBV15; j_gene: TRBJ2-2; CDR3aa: CATSREGQGNTGELFF; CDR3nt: TGTGCCACCAGCAGAGAGGGACAGGGCAACACCGGGGAGCTGTTTTTT
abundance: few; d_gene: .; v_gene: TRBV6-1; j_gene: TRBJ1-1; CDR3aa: CASSVRTFEAFF; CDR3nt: TGTGCCAGCAGTGTGAGGACCTTTGAAGCTTTCTTT
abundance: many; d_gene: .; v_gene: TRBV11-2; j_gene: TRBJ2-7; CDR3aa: CASSPGTHAYEQYF; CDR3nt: TGTGCCAGCAGCCCCGGGACCCACGCCTACGAGCAGTACTTC
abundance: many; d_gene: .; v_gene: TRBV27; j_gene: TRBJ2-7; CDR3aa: CASSLSRTGLEQYF; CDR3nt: TGTGCCAGCAGTTTATCACGGACGGGTCTCGAGCAGTACTTC
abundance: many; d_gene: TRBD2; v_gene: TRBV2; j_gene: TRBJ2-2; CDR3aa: CASSDGLAGTGELFF; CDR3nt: TGTGCCAGCAGTGACGGTCTAGCGGGGACCGGGGAGCTGTTTTTT
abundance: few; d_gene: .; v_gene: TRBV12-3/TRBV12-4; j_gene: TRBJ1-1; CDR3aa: CASSSGGAVEAFF; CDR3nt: TGTGCCAGCAGTTCCGGGGGGGCTGTTGAAGCTTTCTTT
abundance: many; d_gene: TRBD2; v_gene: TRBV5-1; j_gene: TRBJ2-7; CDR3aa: CASSLAGSYEQYF; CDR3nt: TGTGCCAGCAGCTTAGCGGGGTCCTACGAGCAGTACTTC
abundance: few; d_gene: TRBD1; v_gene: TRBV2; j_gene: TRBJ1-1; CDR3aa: CASSESETGRSEAFF; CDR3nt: TGTGCCAGCAGTGAATCGGAGACAGGGCGAAGTGAAGCTTTCTTT
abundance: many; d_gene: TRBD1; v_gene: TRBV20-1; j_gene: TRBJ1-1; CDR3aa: CSARTGVNTEAFF; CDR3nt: TGCAGTGCTAGGACAGGGGTGAACACTGAAGCTTTCTTT
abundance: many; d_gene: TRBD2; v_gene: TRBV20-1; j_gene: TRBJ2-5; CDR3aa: CSAGTSGGAQETQYF; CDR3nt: TGCAGTGCCGGAACCAGCGGGGGGGCCCAAGAGACCCAGTACTTC
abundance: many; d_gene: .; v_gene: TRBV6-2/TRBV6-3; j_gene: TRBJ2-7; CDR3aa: CASSYSIPGQSGSVEQYF; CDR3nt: TGTGCCAGCAGTTACTCGATACCAGGACAGAGTGGGTCCGTCGAGCAGTACTTC
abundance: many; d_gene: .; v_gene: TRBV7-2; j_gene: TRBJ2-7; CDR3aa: CASSPRQTYEQYF; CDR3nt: TGTGCCAGCAGCCCAAGACAGACCTACGAGCAGTACTTC
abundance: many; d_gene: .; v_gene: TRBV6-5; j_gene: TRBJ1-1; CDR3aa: CASKDKMNTEAFF; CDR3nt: TGTGCCAGCAAGGACAAAATGAACACTGAAGCTTTCTTT
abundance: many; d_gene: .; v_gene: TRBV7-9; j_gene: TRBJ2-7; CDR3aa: CASSLASGIYEQYF; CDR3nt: TGTGCCAGCAGCTTAGCATCCGGGATCTACGAGCAGTACTTC
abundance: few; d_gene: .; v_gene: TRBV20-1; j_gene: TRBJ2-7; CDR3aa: CSARDIEGNVYEQYF; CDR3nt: TGCAGTGCTAGAGATATTGAGGGGAATGTTTACGAGCAGTACTTC
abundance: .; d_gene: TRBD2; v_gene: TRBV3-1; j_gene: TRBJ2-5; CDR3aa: CASSQVHRGGLAETQYF; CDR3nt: TGTGCCAGCAGCCAAGTCCATCGGGGGGGCCTCGCGGAGACCCAGTACTTC
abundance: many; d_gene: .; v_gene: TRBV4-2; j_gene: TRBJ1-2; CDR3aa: CASSQEEWGVGYGYTF; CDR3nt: TGTGCCAGCAGCCAAGAGGAGTGGGGGGTTGGCTATGGCTACACCTTC
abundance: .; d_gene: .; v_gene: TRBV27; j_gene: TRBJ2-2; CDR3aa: CASSRRDGGELFF; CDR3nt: TGTGCCAGCAGCCGCAGAGACGGCGGGGAGCTGTTTTTT
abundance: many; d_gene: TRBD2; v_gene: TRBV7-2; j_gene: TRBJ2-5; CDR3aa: CASSPLAGSQETQYF; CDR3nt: TGTGCCAGCAGCCCTCTAGCGGGGAGTCAAGAGACCCAGTACTTC
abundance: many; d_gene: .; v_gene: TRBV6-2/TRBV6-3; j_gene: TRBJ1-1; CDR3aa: CASSRRGAMNTEAFF; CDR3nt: TGTGCCAGCAGCCGTCGAGGGGCTATGAACACTGAAGCTTTCTTT
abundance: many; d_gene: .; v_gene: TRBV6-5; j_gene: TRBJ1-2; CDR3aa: CASSSAGAGYTF; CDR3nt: TGTGCCAGCAGTTCGGCAGGGGCTGGCTACACCTTC
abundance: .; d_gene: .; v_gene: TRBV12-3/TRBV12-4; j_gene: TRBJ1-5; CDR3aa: CASSRWDVSNQPQHF; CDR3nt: TGTGCCAGCAGTAGATGGGACGTTAGCAATCAGCCCCAGCATTTT
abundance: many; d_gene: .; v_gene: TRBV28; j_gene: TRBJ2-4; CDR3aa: CASSSDPGALAKNIQYF; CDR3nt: TGTGCCAGCAGTTCGGACCCCGGGGCCCTAGCCAAAAACATTCAGTACTTC
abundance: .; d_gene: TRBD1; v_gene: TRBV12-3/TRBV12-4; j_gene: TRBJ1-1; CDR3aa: CASSLAPGTGGSEAFF; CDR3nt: TGTGCCAGCAGTTTAGCTCCCGGGACAGGGGGCTCTGAAGCTTTCTTT
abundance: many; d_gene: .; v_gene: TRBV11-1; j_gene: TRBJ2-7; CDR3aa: CASSFQPGLFYEQYF; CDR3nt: TGTGCCAGCAGCTTTCAGCCGGGACTCTTTTACGAGCAGTACTTC
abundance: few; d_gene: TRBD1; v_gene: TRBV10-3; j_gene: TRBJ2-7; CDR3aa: CATHTSGQNSYEQYF; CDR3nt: TGTGCCACCCACACATCGGGACAGAACTCCTACGAGCAGTACTTC
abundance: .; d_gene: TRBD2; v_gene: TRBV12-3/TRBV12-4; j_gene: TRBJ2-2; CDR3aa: CASSSGLAENTGELFF; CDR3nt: TGTGCCAGCAGTTCTGGACTAGCGGAGAACACCGGGGAGCTGTTTTTT
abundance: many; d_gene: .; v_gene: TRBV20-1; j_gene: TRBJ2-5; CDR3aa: CSARNRGFQETQYF; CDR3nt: TGCAGTGCTAGAAACCGCGGGTTCCAAGAGACCCAGTACTTC
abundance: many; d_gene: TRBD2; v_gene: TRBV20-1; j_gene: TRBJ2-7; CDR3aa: CSARDRASGAPSSYEQYF; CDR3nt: TGCAGTGCTAGAGATCGGGCTAGCGGGGCGCCAAGCTCCTACGAGCAGTACTTC
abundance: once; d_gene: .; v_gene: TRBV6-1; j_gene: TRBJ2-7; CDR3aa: CASSEWDRSPYEQYF; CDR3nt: TGTGCCAGCAGTGAATGGGATCGGTCCCCCTACGAGCAGTACTTC
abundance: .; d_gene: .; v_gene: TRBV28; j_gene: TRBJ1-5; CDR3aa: CASSLFRAQPQHF; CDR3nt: TGTGCCAGCAGTTTATTCAGGGCTCAGCCCCAGCATTTT
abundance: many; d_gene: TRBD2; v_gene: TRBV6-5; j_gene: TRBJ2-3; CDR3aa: CASRGLAGEESWSTDTQYF; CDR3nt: TGTGCCAGCAGGGGGCTAGCGGGGGAAGAATCGTGGAGCACAGATACGCAGTATTTT